The next 28 T cell receptor beta chains were all read from a single sample in a study of cytomegalovirus exposure and HLA in healthy donors. The PCR made use of 60 Vbeta and 13 Jbeta primers. Using immunoSEQ multiplex PCR, the repertoire was profiled, and TCRdb retains in-frame clones only, with some absent. The table includes 200,000 to 250,000 clones, approximately 90% detected once. Sequencing was performed on PBMCs. The receptors come from a woman in her late teens or twenties in good health and CMV-seronegative.

This chain joins TRBV25-1 and TRBJ2-1; TRBD1 agrees at 10 bases. Germline CDR1 and CDR2: MGHDK and SYGVNS. The CDR3 spans 14 residues. Germline trimming cut 0 bases from V and 15 bases from J; bases unmatched to any gene: 8. CDR3 DNA: TGTGCCAGCAGTGAATATTGGGGCCGACAGGGGGCGTTCTTC. Its protein is CASSEYWGRQGAFF. The whole variable domain, remainder taken from reference TRBV25-1 and TRBJ2-1, is EADIYQTPRYLVIGTGKKITLECSQTMGHDKMYWYQQDPGMELHLIHYSYGVNSTEKGDLSSESTVSRIRTEHFPLTLESARPSHTSQYLCASSEYWGRQGAFFGPGTRLTVL.

This chain links TRBV7-2 with TRBJ2-1; D ambiguous. Germline CDR1 and CDR2: SGHTA and FQGNSA. The ends were cut back, 5 bases at V and 0 bases at J, with 8 bases in the middle. The CDR3 consists of 14 residues. In DNA, the CDR3 is TGTGCCAGCAGCCGATCGAGCTCCTACAATGAGCAGTTCTTC. Translated, it gives CASSRSSSYNEQFF.

The sample holds one count of this clone. The chain joins TRBV7-9 to TRBJ2-2, with TRBD1 identical over 10 bases. This CDR3 has 16 amino acids. J lost 6 bases, V lost 10 bases, and 14 bases had no gene match. The germline V gene has CDR1 SEHNR and CDR2 FQNEAQ (reference sequence). The CDR3 DNA is TGTGCCATTCGGGCTCGGGACAGGGGTTACTCCGGGGAGCTGTTTTTT. It is translated as CAIRARDRGYSGELFF.

The rearrangement uses TRBV13 and TRBJ2-7, with a possible D match to TRBD1 (6 bases). Per germline, CDR1 PRHDT and CDR2 FYEKMQ (reference sequence). This CDR3 is built from 12 residues. The V end lost 5 bases, the J end lost 6 bases, and 11 bases lay between the germline ends. CDR3 region: CASSPLQGEQYF. The CDR3 DNA is TGTGCCAGCAGCCCACTACAGGGCGAGCAGTACTTC.

This chain links TRBV4-1 with TRBJ2-7, with 9 bases identical to TRBD1. This CDR3 has 15 amino acids. The germline CDR1 and CDR2 sequences are MGHRA and YSYEKL. The V gene end was trimmed by 4 bases and the J gene end by 4 bases; junction bases not matched to a gene: 8. CDR3 protein: CASSPSGTGLYEQYF. DNA for the CDR3: TGCGCCAGCAGCCCCTCCGGGACAGGGCTTTACGAGCAGTACTTC.

The chain recombines TRBV5-1 with TRBJ2-7; 9 nucleotides align to TRBD1. The CDR3 is 14 amino acids. Germline assignment: CDR1 SGHRS and CDR2 YFSETQ. V shed 3 bases and J 4 bases; nucleotides not matched to a gene: 5. The CDR3 loop reads CASSYRQGEYEQYF. The CDR3 DNA follows: TGCGCCAGCAGCTACCGACAGGGGGAGTACGAGCAGTACTTC.

J is TRBJ2-7 and V is TRBV5-6; 11 bases map to TRBD1. The CDR3 spans 14 residues. The junction had 1 base not matched to a gene; V was cut back by 0 bases and J by 5 bases. Germline V lookup: CDR1 SGHDT, CDR2 YYEEEE. CDR3 in amino acids: CASSLGTGGHEQYF. CDR3 nucleotides: TGTGCCAGCAGCTTGGGGACAGGGGGCCACGAGCAGTACTTC.

The chain carries TRBV25-1 and TRBJ1-2, with a tentative D call TRBD1 (5 bases). V lost 6 bases, J lost 8 bases, and 16 bases lay in between. This CDR3 comprises 13 residues. In germline, CDR1 is MGHDK, CDR2 SYGVNS. This chain's CDR3 is CASSYSDIRGYTF. The CDR3 DNA is TGTGCCAGCAGCTATTCGGACATCCGCGGCTACACCTTC.

The rearrangement uses TRBV7-9 and TRBJ2-7, with D maybe TRBD2 (6 bases). This CDR3 spans 16 amino acids. Germline CDR1 and CDR2: SEHNR and FQNEAQ (reference sequence). V was shortened by 6 bases and J by 0 bases, with 18 bases between the two germline ends. For the CDR3, the DNA is TGTGCCAGCAGTTCCACCCGGGACTTGAGCTCCTACGAGCAGTACTTC. It codes for CASSSTRDLSSYEQYF.

This rearrangement joins TRBV5-6 to TRBJ1-5; D might be TRBD1 (5 bases). Deletions cut 0 bases from V and 0 bases from J, with 13 bases between. The CDR3 loop spans 17 amino acids. Germline assignment: CDR1 SGHDT and CDR2 YYEEEE. CDR3 residues: CASSLGRGTYSNQPQHF. CDR3 DNA: TGTGCCAGCAGCTTGGGGAGGGGAACCTATAGCAATCAGCCCCAGCATTTT.

The genes are TRBV28 and TRBJ1-2; D is unresolved. The CDR3 is 14 residues long. Trimming shortened V by 6 bases and J by 7 bases, and 18 bases separated the two germline ends. Germline assignment: CDR1 MDHEN and CDR2 SYDVKM. The CDR3 protein is CASSLGSESGGYTF. CDR3 bases: TGTGCCAGCAGCTTGGGATCCGAAAGCGGTGGCTACACCTTC.

This chain joins TRBV7-2 and TRBJ2-7, with 14 bases that match TRBD2. Per germline, CDR1 SGHTA and CDR2 FQGNSA. The CDR3 has 16 residues. With 6 bases clipped from V and 6 bases from J, the junction kept 10 bases outside the gene matches. In DNA, the CDR3 is TGTGCCAGCAGGCCGACTAGCGGGGGGGCCGTTTCCGAGCAGTACTTC. The encoded protein is CASRPTSGGAVSEQYF.

The chain employs TRBV14 and TRBJ1-1, with D possibly TRBD1 on 5 matching bases. Germline CDR1 and CDR2: SGHDN and FVKESK. The V end lost 3 bases, the J end lost 4 bases, and 9 bases lay between the germline ends. The length of the CDR3 is 13 residues. The CDR3 bases are TGTGCCAGCAGCCACAGGGTTGCCACTGAAGCTTTCTTT. Its translation: CASSHRVATEAFF.

The genes are TRBV5-1 and TRBJ2-5; D ambiguous. In germline, CDR1 is SGHRS, CDR2 YFSETQ. The CDR3 is 12 amino acids. Trimming stripped 0 bases from V and 5 bases from J, with 5 bases between. In DNA, the CDR3 is TGCGCCAGCAGCTTGGATCTGGAGACCCAGTACTTC. Translating gives CASSLDLETQYF.

This chain uses TRBV11-2 with TRBJ1-3, with D possibly being TRBD1 (6 bases). Between the trimmed V and J ends, which lost 6 bases and 0 bases, there was a span of 12 bases. The CDR3 length is 15 residues. Germline loops: CDR1 SGHAT, CDR2 FQNNGV. CDR3 residues: CASRAQGYSGNTIYF. The CDR3 coding sequence is TGTGCCAGCAGAGCGCAGGGGTACTCTGGAAACACCATATATTTT.

The chain recombines TRBV5-4 with TRBJ2-1, with 7 bases fitting TRBD2. Looked up from germline, CDR1 is SGHNT and CDR2 is YYREEE (reference sequence). There are 14 residues in the CDR3. The V and J ends lost 6 bases and 8 bases, in that order; junction bases with no gene match: 11. The CDR3 DNA follows: TGTGCCAGCAAAAGGCCAGCGGGACTCGATGAGCAGTTCTTC. This codes for CASKRPAGLDEQFF.

The V and J genes are TRBV7-2 and TRBJ1-2; 8 nucleotides agree with TRBD1. The CDR3 is 14 residues long. The V gene's germline CDR1 is SGHTA and CDR2 FQGNSA. V lost 2 bases and J lost 3; bases outside the gene matches: 2. The CDR3 nucleotides read TGTGCCAGCAGCTTAAACAGGGGGGACTATGGCTACACCTTC. This gives the protein CASSLNRGDYGYTF.

This chain uses TRBV9 with TRBJ2-3; 8 bases map to TRBD2. Germline V gene data show CDR1 as SGDLS and CDR2 as YYNGEE. The CDR3 is 13 residues long. Trimming at V came to 5 bases and at J to 7 bases, leaving 6 bases not matched to a gene. The CDR3 DNA follows: TGTGCCAGCAGGCCAGCGGGAGTAAATACGCAGTATTTT. Translated: CASRPAGVNTQYF.

The chain joins TRBV9 to TRBJ2-3; TRBD2 matches at 8 bases. CDR3 size: 15 residues. V trimming: 4 bases; J trimming: 0 bases; junction bases outside the gene matches: 4. CDR1 SGDLS and CDR2 YYNGEE come from the germline V gene. For the CDR3, the DNA is TGTGCCAGCAGCCGACGACTAGCGAGCACAGATACGCAGTATTTT. Residues: CASSRRLASTDTQYF.

The chain is built from TRBV5-6 and TRBJ2-3, with 8 positions matching TRBD1. The CDR3 loop spans 17 amino acids. Germline lookup yields CDR1 SGHDT and CDR2 YYEEEE. J gave up 1 base and V 1 base, and 8 bases lay outside the gene matches. Here the CDR3 reads CASSLTTGGLGTDTQYF. In DNA form, the CDR3 reads TGTGCCAGCAGCTTGACCACAGGGGGGTTAGGCACAGATACGCAGTATTTT.

The V and J genes are TRBV5-1 and TRBJ2-1; TRBD2 matches 8 bases. This CDR3 is built from 16 residues. The V segment lost 0 bases and the J segment 6 bases; nucleotides outside the gene matches: 8. In germline, CDR1 is SGHRS, CDR2 YFSETQ. The CDR3 region has the DNA TGCGCCAGCAGCTTGGTTCCACCGGGAGGGGTCAATGAGCAGTTCTTC. Protein sequence: CASSLVPPGGVNEQFF. The whole variable domain, remainder taken from reference TRBV5-1 and TRBJ2-1, is KAGVTQTPRYLIKTRGQQVTLSCSPISGHRSVSWYQQTPGQGLQFLFEYFSETQRNKGNFPGRFSGRQFSNSRSEMNVSTLELGDSALYLCASSLVPPGGVNEQFFGPGTRLTVL.

This clone was recorded once. The rearrangement joins TRBV19 to TRBJ2-7; D may be TRBD2 (5 bases). The CDR3 contains 17 residues. V lost 0 bases and J 3 bases, leaving 18 bases between the germline ends. Germline loops: CDR1 LNHDA, CDR2 SQIVND (reference sequence). The CDR3 is CASSIETTGKGVYEQYF. CDR3 coding DNA: TGTGCCAGTAGTATAGAAACTACCGGGAAAGGAGTCTACGAGCAGTACTTC.

The chain recombines TRBV4-2 with TRBJ1-5; perhaps TRBD1 as D (6 bases). The CDR3 consists of 13 residues. V lost 4 bases and J lost 5, with 9 bases in between. Germline V lookup: CDR1 LGHNA, CDR2 YNFKEQ. This CDR3 reads CASSPQGDQPQHF. The DNA of the CDR3 is TGTGCCAGCAGCCCACAGGGAGATCAGCCCCAGCATTTT.

This rearrangement joins TRBV5-1 to TRBJ2-5; D may be TRBD2 (6 bases). V gave up 3 bases and J gave up 5 bases, with 17 bases separating them. CDR3 length: 15 amino acids. Germline V gene lookup returns CDR1 SGHRS and CDR2 YFSETQ. The chain's CDR3 is CASSSGLVGGETQYF. The DNA of the CDR3 is TGCGCCAGCAGCTCGGGACTGGTTGGAGGTGAGACCCAGTACTTC.

The chain has TRBV10-1 and TRBJ2-7, with D perhaps matching TRBD2 (6 bases). The CDR3 covers 15 residues. The germline V and J ends were trimmed by 3 bases and 0 bases, with 12 bases remaining between them. Germline lookup yields CDR1 WNHNN and CDR2 SYGVQD (reference sequence). The CDR3 bases are TGCGCCAGCAGTGAATATGCGGGACCCTCCTACGAGCAGTACTTC. This encodes CASSEYAGPSYEQYF.

The J gene is TRBJ2-1, the V gene TRBV10-3; 9 bases line up with TRBD2. CDR3 length: 14 residues. The J segment lost 6 bases and the V segment lost 9 bases, leaving 9 bases of the junction unmatched. Germline lookup yields CDR1 ENHRY and CDR2 SYGVKD. CDR3 sequence (DNA): TGTGCCATTGCGGGGGGGAAGGTCCTCAATGAGCAGTTCTTC. Protein product: CAIAGGKVLNEQFF.

This clone was recorded a few times. The chain links TRBV5-5 to TRBJ2-7; the D gene is possibly TRBD2 (5 bases). The CDR3 extends over 14 amino acids. V shed 5 bases and J shed 4 bases, with 16 bases lying between them. The germline V gene has CDR1 SGHKS and CDR2 YYEKEE (reference sequence). The CDR3 spells CASSSDYTLYEQYF. CDR3 nucleotide sequence: TGTGCCAGCAGTTCTGACTATACCCTATACGAGCAGTACTTC.

The gene calls are TRBV11-2 and TRBJ1-1, with no clear D. Germline V lookup: CDR1 SGHAT, CDR2 FQNNGV. V lost 2 bases and J 5 bases, leaving 12 bases between the germline ends. The CDR3 extends over 14 amino acids. The CDR3 here is CASSLKSGNTEAFF. The CDR3 coding sequence is TGTGCCAGCAGCTTAAAGTCAGGTAATACTGAAGCTTTCTTT.